One sample yielded the 14 T cell receptor beta chains listed below, sequenced in a study. TCRdb analysed the 5' RACE reads with MiXCR anew, one entry per CDR3 protein. The table includes 45,000 to 55,000 distinct CDR3 sequences, roughly a quarter detected once. The sequencing input was tumor-infiltrating naive CD4+ T cells sorted from the breast tumor. The sample's subset: naive CD4+ T cells, CD4+CD45RA+CD25-. The origin of the receptors is a female donor with breast cancer.

The chain's CDR3 is CASHQGETQYF. Written as DNA, the CDR3 is TGTGCCAGCCATCAGGGGGAGACCCAGTACTTC. This sequence joins TRBV12-3 or TRBV12-4 and TRBJ2-5; D might be TRBD1 (6 bases). V lost 8 bases, J lost 5 bases, and 9 bases lay in between. The CDR3 contains 11 residues.

The rearrangement joins TRBV6-1 to TRBJ1-4, with a tentative D call TRBD1 (6 bases). In germline, CDR1 is MNHNS, CDR2 SASEGT. CDR3 length equals 13 residues. Trimming removed 5 bases at V and 8 bases at J, with 12 bases between. The CDR3 nucleotides read TGTGCCAGCAGTCCACAGGGTGCGGAAAAACTGTTTTTT. This codes for CASSPQGAEKLFF.

This clonotype was seen many times. This chain connects TRBV5-1 to TRBJ2-3; 7 bases agree with TRBD1. CDR1 and CDR2 (germline): SGHRS, YFSETQ. The CDR3 contains 15 residues. J gave up 1 base and V 6 bases, and 8 bases lay outside the gene matches. The CDR3: CASKGQVQGTDTQYF. DNA of the CDR3: TGCGCCAGCAAAGGACAGGTCCAGGGCACAGATACGCAGTATTTT.

In this sample, this clonotype turned up a few times. The chain employs TRBV5-1 and TRBJ2-7; TRBD1 agrees at 9 bases. CDR3 length: 14 residues. The V gene end was trimmed by 3 bases and the J gene end by 7 bases; junction bases not matched to a gene: 8. From germline, CDR1 is SGHRS and CDR2 YFSETQ. CDR3 sequence: CASSSPGQGGEQYF. The CDR3 region has the DNA TGCGCCAGCAGCTCACCGGGACAGGGAGGAGAGCAGTACTTC.

The sample holds many counts of this clonotype. The CDR3 sequence is CASSHGEGRAFF. In nucleotides, the CDR3 is TGCGCCAGCAGCCACGGGGAGGGAAGGGCTTTCTTT. The rearrangement links TRBV4-3 to TRBJ1-1; no clear D gene. This CDR3 is built from 12 residues. Trimming cost V 3 bases and J 11 bases, with 13 bases left between them. CDR1 is LGHNA and CDR2 is YSLEER in the germline V gene.

The rearrangement links TRBV20-1 to TRBJ2-3; 11 bases align to TRBD2. CDR3 length equals 18 residues. CDR1 is DFQATT and CDR2 is SNEGSKA in the germline V gene (reference sequence). Unmatched junction bases numbered 9, after V lost 1 base and J lost 0 bases. The CDR3 DNA reads TGCAGTGCTAGAGCCCTTCCCGGGACTAGCGGTAGCACAGATACGCAGTATTTT. It specifies CSARALPGTSGSTDTQYF.

J is TRBJ1-2 and V is TRBV28, with D perhaps matching TRBD1 (5 bases). V shed 3 bases and J shed 4 bases, with 12 bases lying between them. The CDR3 covers 14 residues. From germline, CDR1 is MDHEN and CDR2 SYDVKM. This CDR3 reads CASSFEQGTYGYTF. CDR3 sequence (DNA): TGTGCCAGCAGTTTTGAGCAGGGCACCTATGGCTACACCTTC.

This clonotype was observed a few times. J is TRBJ2-2 and V is TRBV6-5; D uncertain. Germline values: CDR1 MNHEY, CDR2 SVGAGI. The length of the CDR3 is 12 residues. V was pared by 7 bases and J by 6 bases, with 9 bases between. The CDR3 DNA sequence: TGTGCCAGCAAGGTGGGGTCCGGGGAGCTGTTTTTT. The encoded protein is CASKVGSGELFF.

In the case of this clonotype: This may be a read error: a much more frequent sequence differs by one nucleotide. The gene calls are TRBV5-1 and TRBJ2-1; 11 nucleotides line up with TRBD2. The CDR3 spans 15 residues. Germline V gene sequence: CDR1 SGHRS, CDR2 YFSETQ. For the CDR3, the DNA is TGCGCCAGCAGCACTAGCGGGAGTGGGAACAATAAGCAGTTCTTC. Translated, it gives CASSTSGSGNNKQFF.

This clonotype turned up a few times. The chain recombines TRBV4-1 with TRBJ2-3; D is unclear. Germline V gene lookup returns CDR1 MGHRA and CDR2 YSYEKL. The CDR3 spans 11 residues. V gave up 0 bases and J gave up 10 bases, with 5 bases separating them. This CDR3 reads CASSQEVAQYF. In DNA form, the CDR3 reads TGCGCCAGCAGCCAAGAGGTAGCGCAGTATTTT.

The chain joins TRBV7-9 to TRBJ1-3; D is uncertain. Germline-derived CDR1 and CDR2 are SEHNR and FQNEAQ (reference sequence). Trimming left V 8 bases short and J 0 bases short, with 11 bases between. This CDR3 contains 14 residues. The CDR3 DNA follows: TGTGCCAGCGGTCCGAGAAACTCTGGAAACACCATATATTTT. As protein: CASGPRNSGNTIYF.

This clonotype was observed many times. The chain employs TRBV9 and TRBJ1-6; a weak D match, TRBD1 (5 bases). The CDR3 is 15 amino acids. Germline values: CDR1 SGDLS, CDR2 YYNGEE. Trimming took off 3 bases at V and 6 bases at J, with 13 bases between the two ends. The CDR3 spells CASSAEAQGNSPLHF. In DNA, the CDR3 is TGTGCCAGCAGCGCGGAAGCCCAGGGTAATTCACCCCTCCACTTT.

This clonotype was detected a few times. The V and J genes are TRBV29-1 and TRBJ2-5; 8 nucleotides agree with TRBD1. The J segment lost 2 bases and the V segment lost 4 bases, leaving 3 bases of the junction unmatched. CDR3 length: 13 residues. CDR1 is SQVTM and CDR2 is ANQGSEA in the germline V gene. CDR3 loop: CSVVGQVQETQYF. CDR3 in DNA: TGCAGCGTTGTGGGACAGGTTCAAGAGACCCAGTACTTC.

With regard to this clonotype: The conserved phenylalanine or tryptophan is not found at the CDR3 terminus, so this likely reflects a read error. The chain has TRBV12-3 or TRBV12-4 and TRBJ1-1; TRBD1 is a possible D gene (5 bases). Trimming left V 4 bases short and J 3 bases short, with 9 bases between. This CDR3 has 13 amino acids. The CDR3 DNA reads TGTGCCAGCAGTTCACGGGGGTACACTGAAGCTTTCCTT. It encodes CASSSRGYTEAFL.